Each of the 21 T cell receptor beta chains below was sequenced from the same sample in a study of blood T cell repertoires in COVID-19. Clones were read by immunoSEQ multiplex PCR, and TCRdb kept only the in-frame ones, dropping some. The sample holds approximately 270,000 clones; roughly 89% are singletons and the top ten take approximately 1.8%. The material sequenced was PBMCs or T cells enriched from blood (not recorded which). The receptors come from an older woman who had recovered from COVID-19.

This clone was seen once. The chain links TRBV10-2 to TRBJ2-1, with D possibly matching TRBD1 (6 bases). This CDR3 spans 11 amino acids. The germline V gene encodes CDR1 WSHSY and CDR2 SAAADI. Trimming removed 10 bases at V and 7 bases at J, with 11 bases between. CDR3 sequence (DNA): TGCGCCACCCTCCAGGGGAATGAGCAGTTCTTC. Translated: CATLQGNEQFF.

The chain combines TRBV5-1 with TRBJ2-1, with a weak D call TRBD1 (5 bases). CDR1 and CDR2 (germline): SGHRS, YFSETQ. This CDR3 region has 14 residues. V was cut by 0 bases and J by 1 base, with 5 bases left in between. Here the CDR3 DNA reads TGCGCCAGCAGCTTGGGACAGTCCTACAATGAGCAGTTCTTC. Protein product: CASSLGQSYNEQFF.

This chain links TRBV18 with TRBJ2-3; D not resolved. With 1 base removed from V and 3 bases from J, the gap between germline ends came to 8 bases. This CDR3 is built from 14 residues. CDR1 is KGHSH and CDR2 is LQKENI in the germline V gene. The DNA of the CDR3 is TGTGCCAGCTCACCACTCGACACAACAGATACGCAGTATTTT. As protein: CASSPLDTTDTQYF.

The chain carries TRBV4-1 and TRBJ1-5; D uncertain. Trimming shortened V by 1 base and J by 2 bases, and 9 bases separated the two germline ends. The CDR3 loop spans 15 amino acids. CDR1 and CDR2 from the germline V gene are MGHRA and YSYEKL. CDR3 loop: CASSQAGIGNQPQHF. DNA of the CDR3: TGCGCCAGCAGCCAAGCGGGGATTGGCAATCAGCCCCAGCATTTT.

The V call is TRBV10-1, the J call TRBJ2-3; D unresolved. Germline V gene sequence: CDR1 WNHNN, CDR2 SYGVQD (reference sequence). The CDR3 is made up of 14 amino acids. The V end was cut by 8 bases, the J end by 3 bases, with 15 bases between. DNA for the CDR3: TGCGCCAGCTCCGCGCATATCTCTACAGATACGCAGTATTTT. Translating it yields CASSAHISTDTQYF.

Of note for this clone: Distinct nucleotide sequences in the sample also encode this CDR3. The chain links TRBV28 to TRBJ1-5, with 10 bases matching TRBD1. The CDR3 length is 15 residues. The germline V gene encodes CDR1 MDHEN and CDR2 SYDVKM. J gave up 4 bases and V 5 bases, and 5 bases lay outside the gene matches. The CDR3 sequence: CASSLPGQGNQPQHF. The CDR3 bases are TGTGCCAGCAGTCTTCCGGGACAGGGGAATCAGCCCCAGCATTTT.

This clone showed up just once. CDR3 region: CARHPDRVGYEQYF. DNA of the CDR3: TGTGCCAGGCACCCAGACAGGGTGGGCTACGAGCAGTACTTC. This sequence joins TRBV25-1 and TRBJ2-7, with 7 bases that match TRBD1. The CDR3 is made up of 14 amino acids. After removal of 9 bases from V and 3 bases from J, the junction contained 11 bases not matched to a gene. The germline CDR1 and CDR2 sequences are MGHDK and SYGVNS.

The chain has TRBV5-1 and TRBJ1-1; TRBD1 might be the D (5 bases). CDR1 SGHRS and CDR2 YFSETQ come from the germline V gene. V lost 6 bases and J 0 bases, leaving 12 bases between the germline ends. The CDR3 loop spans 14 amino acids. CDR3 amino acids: CASTPGGVNTEAFF. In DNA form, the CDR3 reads TGCGCCAGCACCCCGGGAGGGGTGAACACTGAAGCTTTCTTT.

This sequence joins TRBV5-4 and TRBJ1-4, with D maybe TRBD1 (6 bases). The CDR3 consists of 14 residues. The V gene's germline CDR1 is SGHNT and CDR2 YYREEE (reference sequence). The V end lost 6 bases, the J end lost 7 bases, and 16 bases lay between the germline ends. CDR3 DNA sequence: TGTGCCAGCAACCAAGGGGGTGGAGGTGAAAAACTGTTTTTT. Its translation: CASNQGGGGEKLFF. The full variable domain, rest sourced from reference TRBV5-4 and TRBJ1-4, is ETGVTQSPTHLIKTRGQQVTLRCSSQSGHNTVSWYQQALGQGPQFIFQYYREEENGRGNFPPRFSGLQFPNYSSELNVNALELDDSALYLCASNQGGGGEKLFFGSGTQLSVL.

The CDR3 loop reads CASSQMGGGTSYEQYF. The CDR3 bases are TGTGCCAGCAGTCAAATGGGCGGGGGCACTTCCTACGAGCAGTACTTC. The chain employs TRBV21-1 and TRBJ2-7; the table's D call TRBD2 went unverified against the DNA. TRBV21-1 is deemed a pseudogene. The CDR3 spans 16 residues.

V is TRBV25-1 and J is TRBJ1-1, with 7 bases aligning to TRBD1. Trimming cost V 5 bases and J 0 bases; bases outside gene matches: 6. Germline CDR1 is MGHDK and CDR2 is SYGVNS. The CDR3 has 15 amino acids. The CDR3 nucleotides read TGTGCCAGCAGTTACAGGGGCCATTTGAACACTGAAGCTTTCTTT. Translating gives CASSYRGHLNTEAFF.

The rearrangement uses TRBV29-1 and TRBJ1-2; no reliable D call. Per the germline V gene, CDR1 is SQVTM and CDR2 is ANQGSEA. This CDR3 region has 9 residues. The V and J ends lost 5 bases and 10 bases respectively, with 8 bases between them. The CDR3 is CSVYIAYTF. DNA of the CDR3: TGCAGCGTTTACATCGCCTACACCTTC.

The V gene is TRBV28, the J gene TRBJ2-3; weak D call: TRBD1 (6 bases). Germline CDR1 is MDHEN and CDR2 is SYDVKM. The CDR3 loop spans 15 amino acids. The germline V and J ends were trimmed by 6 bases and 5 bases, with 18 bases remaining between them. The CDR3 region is CASRGGSPLEDTQYF. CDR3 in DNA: TGTGCCAGCAGAGGGGGTAGCCCCTTGGAAGATACGCAGTATTTT.

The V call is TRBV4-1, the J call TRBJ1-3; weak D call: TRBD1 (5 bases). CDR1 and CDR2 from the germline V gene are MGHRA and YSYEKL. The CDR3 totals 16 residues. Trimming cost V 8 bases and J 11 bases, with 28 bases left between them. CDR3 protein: CASCTGTGPTPYPIYF. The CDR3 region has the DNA TGCGCCAGCTGCACAGGCACAGGCCCAACACCATACCCCATATATTTT.

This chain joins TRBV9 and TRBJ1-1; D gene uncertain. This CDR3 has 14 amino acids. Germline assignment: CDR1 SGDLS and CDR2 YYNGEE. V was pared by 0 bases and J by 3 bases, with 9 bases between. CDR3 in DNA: TGTGCCAGCAGCGTAGGTCCGGAGGACACTGAAGCTTTCTTT. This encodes CASSVGPEDTEAFF. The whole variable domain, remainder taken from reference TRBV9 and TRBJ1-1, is DSGVTQTPKHLITATGQRVTLRCSPRSGDLSVYWYQQSLDQGLQFLIQYYNGEERAKGNILERFSAQQFPDLHSELNLSSLELGDSALYFCASSVGPEDTEAFFGQGTRLTVV.

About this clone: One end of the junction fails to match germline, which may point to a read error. The CDR3 bases are TGTGCCATCAGTGATAAGGGGCCTTACTATAGCTACACCTTC. Protein product: CAISDKGPYYSYTF. The J gene is TRBJ1-2, the V gene TRBV10-3, with D possibly being TRBD1 (5 bases). Germline values: CDR1 ENHRY, CDR2 SYGVKD. The CDR3 totals 14 residues.

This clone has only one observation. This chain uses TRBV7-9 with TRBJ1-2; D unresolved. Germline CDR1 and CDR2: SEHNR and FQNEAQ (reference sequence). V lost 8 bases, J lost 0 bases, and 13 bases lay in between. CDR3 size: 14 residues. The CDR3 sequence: CASPDTDANYGYTF. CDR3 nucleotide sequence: TGTGCCAGCCCCGACACAGACGCTAACTATGGCTACACCTTC.

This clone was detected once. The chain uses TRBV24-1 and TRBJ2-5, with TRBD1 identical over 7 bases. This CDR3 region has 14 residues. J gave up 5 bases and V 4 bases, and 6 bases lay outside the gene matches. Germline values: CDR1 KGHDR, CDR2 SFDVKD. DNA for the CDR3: TGTGCCACCAGTGACAGACAGGGTTGGGAGACCCAGTACTTC. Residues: CATSDRQGWETQYF.

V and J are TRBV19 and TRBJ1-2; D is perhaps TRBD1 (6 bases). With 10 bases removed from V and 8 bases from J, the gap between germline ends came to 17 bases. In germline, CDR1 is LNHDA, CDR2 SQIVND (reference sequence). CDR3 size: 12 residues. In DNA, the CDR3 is TGTGCCACTACGGGACACCCTAGAGGCTACACCTTC. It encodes CATTGHPRGYTF.

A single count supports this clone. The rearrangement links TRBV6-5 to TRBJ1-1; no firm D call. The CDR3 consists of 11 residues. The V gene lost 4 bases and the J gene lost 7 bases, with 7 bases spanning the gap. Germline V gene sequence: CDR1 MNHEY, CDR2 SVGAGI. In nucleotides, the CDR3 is TGTGCCAGCAGTTCCATAGATGAAGCTTTCTTT. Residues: CASSSIDEAFF.

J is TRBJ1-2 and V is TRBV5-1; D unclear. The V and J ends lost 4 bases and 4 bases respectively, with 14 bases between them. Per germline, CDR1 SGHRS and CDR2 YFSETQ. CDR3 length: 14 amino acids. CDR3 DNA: TGCGCCAGCAGCCTAAACGCGGGCCCCTATGGCTACACCTTC. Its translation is CASSLNAGPYGYTF.